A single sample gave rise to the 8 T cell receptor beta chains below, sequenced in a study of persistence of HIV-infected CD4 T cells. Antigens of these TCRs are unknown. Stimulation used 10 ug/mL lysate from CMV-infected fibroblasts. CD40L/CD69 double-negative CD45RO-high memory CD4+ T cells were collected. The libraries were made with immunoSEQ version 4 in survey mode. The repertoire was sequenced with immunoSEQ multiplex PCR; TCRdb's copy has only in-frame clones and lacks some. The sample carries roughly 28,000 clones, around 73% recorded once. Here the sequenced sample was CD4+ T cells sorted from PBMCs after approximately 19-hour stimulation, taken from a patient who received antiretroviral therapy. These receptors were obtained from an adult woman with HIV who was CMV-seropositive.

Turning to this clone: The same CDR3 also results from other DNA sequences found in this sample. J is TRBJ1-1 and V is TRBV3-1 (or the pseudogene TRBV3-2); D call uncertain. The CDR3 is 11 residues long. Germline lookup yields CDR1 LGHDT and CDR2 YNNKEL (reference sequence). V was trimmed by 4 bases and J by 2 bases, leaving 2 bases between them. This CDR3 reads CASSRNTEAFF. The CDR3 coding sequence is TGTGCCAGCAGCCGTAACACTGAAGCTTTCTTT.

CDR3 nucleotides: TGTGCCAGTAGTTGGGGCTTCCAAGAGACCCAGTACTTC. Translated: CASSWGFQETQYF. The chain employs TRBV19 and TRBJ2-5; TRBD1 is a possible D gene (5 bases). V lost 5 bases to trimming and J lost 1 base, with 8 bases between them. This CDR3 is built from 13 residues. Germline V gives CDR1 LNHDA, CDR2 SQIVND (reference sequence). Together with reference TRBV19 and TRBJ2-5, the CDR3 gives the full variable domain: DGGITQSPKYLFRKEGQNVTLSCEQNLNHDAMYWYRQDPGQGLRLIYYSQIVNDFQKGDIAEGYSVSREKKESFPLTVTSAQKNPTAFYLCASSWGFQETQYFGPGTRLLVL.

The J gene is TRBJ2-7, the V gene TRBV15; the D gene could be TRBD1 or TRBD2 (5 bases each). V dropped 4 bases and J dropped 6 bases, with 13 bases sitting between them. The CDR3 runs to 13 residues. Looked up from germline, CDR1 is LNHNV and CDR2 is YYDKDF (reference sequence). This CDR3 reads CATSKGTEPEQYF. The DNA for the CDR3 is TGTGCCACCAGCAAGGGGACGGAGCCCGAGCAGTACTTC.

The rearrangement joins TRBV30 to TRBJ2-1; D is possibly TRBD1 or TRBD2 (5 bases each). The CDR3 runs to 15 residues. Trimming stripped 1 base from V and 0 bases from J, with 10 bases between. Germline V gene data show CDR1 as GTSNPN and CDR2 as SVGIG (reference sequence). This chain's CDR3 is CAWSGGRSSYNEQFF. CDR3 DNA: TGTGCCTGGAGTGGGGGACGGAGCTCCTACAATGAGCAGTTCTTC.

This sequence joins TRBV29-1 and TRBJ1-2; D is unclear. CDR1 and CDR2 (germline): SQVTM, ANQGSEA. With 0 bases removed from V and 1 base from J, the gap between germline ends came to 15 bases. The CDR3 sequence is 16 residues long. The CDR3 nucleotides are TGCAGCGTTGAAGATCCGGCCGTTGCAGTTAACTATGGCTACACCTTC. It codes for CSVEDPAVAVNYGYTF.

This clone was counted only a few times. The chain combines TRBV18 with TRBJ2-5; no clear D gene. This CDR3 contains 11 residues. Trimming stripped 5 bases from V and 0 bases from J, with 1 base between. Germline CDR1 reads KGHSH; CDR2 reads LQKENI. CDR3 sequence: CASSYQETQYF. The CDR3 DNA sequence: TGTGCCAGCTCATACCAAGAGACCCAGTACTTC.

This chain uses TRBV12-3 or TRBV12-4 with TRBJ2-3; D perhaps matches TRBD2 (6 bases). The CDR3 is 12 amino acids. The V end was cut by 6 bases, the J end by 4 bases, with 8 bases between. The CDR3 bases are TGTGCCAGCAGGGGACTGCCAGATACGCAGTATTTT. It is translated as CASRGLPDTQYF.

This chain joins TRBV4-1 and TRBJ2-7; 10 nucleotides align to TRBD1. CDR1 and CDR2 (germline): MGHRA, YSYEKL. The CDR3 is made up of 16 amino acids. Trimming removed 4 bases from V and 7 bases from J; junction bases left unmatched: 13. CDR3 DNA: TGCGCCAGCAGCCTTTCGCTGCCGGACAGGGGGGAGGAGCAGTACTTC. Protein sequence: CASSLSLPDRGEEQYF.